This TCR beta chain was profiled in a study of neurological immune-mediated disorders. This clonotype was observed at least ten times. TCRdb re-called the 5' RACE reads through MiXCR, storing one row per CDR3 protein. The top ten clones hold approximately 9.5% of a sample with 64,000 or so distinct CDR3 sequences, roughly 10% of them seen once. As for time point: longitudinal time-point 1 (baseline). Germline trimming cut 7 bases from V and 3 bases from J; bases unmatched to any gene: 7. Germline CDR1 is WSHSY and CDR2 is SAAADI. This CDR3 region has 14 residues. This chain links TRBV10-2 with TRBJ1-1; 8 nucleotides align to TRBD1. This sequence originates from a man aged 30 to 39 in good health. Input material: PBMCs. In DNA, the CDR3 is TGCGCCAGCACCGAATACAGGGGGGACACTGAAGCTTTCTTT. Translating it yields CASTEYRGDTEAFF.